The 30 T cell receptor beta chains presented below share a single source sample, sequenced in a study of T cell responses to AZD1222 COVID-19 vaccine. Using immunoSEQ multiplex PCR, the repertoire was profiled, and TCRdb retains in-frame clones only, with some absent. The sample shows fewer than 200,000 clones, 80% to 95% of them seen only once. The sequenced sample was peripheral blood, obtained on day 0 of AZD1222 vaccination. The origin of the receptors is an adult in good health.

This clone was recorded a few times. This chain joins TRBV28 and TRBJ2-7; D is perhaps TRBD2 (7 bases). With 5 bases removed from V and 4 bases from J, the gap between germline ends came to 21 bases. The CDR3 spans 16 residues. Germline CDR1 reads MDHEN; CDR2 reads SYDVKM. CDR3 in amino acids: CASSLAGASPRYEQYF. DNA for the CDR3: TGTGCCAGCAGTCTCGCGGGGGCTAGCCCGAGATACGAGCAGTACTTC. The complete variable domain, with remaining parts taken from reference TRBV28 and TRBJ2-7, reads DVKVTQSSRYLVKRTGEKVFLECVQDMDHENMFWYRQDPGLGLRLIYFSYDVKMKEKGDIPEGYSVSREKKERFSLILESASTNQTSMYLCASSLAGASPRYEQYFGPGTRLTVT.

The rearrangement links TRBV7-9 to TRBJ1-1; D is ambiguous. This CDR3 contains 14 residues. Trimming took off 7 bases at V and 5 bases at J, with 17 bases between the two ends. CDR1 is SEHNR, CDR2 FQNEAQ, per germline (reference sequence). The CDR3, as DNA: TGTGCCAGCACACCGGCAGGTTTTTTTACTGAAGCTTTCTTT. Its translation: CASTPAGFFTEAFF.

V is TRBV5-6 and J is TRBJ2-5; D unresolved. CDR1 and CDR2 from the germline V gene are SGHDT and YYEEEE. CDR3 length: 14 amino acids. Trimming cost V 4 bases and J 0 bases, with 10 bases left between them. The DNA of the CDR3 is TGTGCCAGCAGCCGGATCCCGTACCAAGAGACCCAGTACTTC. Translating it yields CASSRIPYQETQYF.

This chain's CDR3 is CAWSPGQGLNGYTF. The CDR3 DNA follows: TGTGCCTGGTCGCCGGGACAGGGGCTTAATGGCTACACCTTC. V is TRBV30 and J is TRBJ1-2; TRBD1 matches 10 bases. V shed 5 bases and J 6 bases; nucleotides not matched to a gene: 9. This CDR3 is 14 amino acids long. Germline V lookup: CDR1 GTSNPN, CDR2 SVGIG (reference sequence).

This chain uses TRBV6-5 with TRBJ2-7; D is unclear. The CDR3 is made up of 15 amino acids. V was trimmed by 6 bases and J by 2 bases, leaving 17 bases between them. From germline, CDR1 is MNHEY and CDR2 SVGAGI. The CDR3 DNA follows: TGTGCCAGCAGACCACGGGCCCTACCCCCCTACGAGCAGTACTTC. This encodes CASRPRALPPYEQYF.

The chain uses TRBV9 and TRBJ2-2, with no clear D. Trimming stripped 0 bases from V and 7 bases from J, with 1 base between. Germline V lookup: CDR1 SGDLS, CDR2 YYNGEE. CDR3 size: 11 residues. The CDR3 bases are TGTGCCAGCAGCGTAGACGGGGAGCTGTTTTTT. This translates into CASSVDGELFF. Based on the CDR3 plus reference TRBV9 and TRBJ2-2, the full variable domain is DSGVTQTPKHLITATGQRVTLRCSPRSGDLSVYWYQQSLDQGLQFLIQYYNGEERAKGNILERFSAQQFPDLHSELNLSSLELGDSALYFCASSVDGELFFGEGSRLTVL.

This chain uses TRBV5-1 with TRBJ1-1; 7 bases align to TRBD1. J gave up 3 bases and V 4 bases, and 9 bases lay outside the gene matches. CDR1 and CDR2 (germline): SGHRS, YFSETQ. This CDR3 spans 15 amino acids. This CDR3 is CASSGKDRVDTEAFF. CDR3 DNA sequence: TGCGCCAGCAGCGGAAAAGACAGGGTTGACACTGAAGCTTTCTTT.

V is TRBV19 and J is TRBJ1-1; D is uncertain. V was pared by 3 bases and J by 9 bases, with 11 bases between. Germline CDR1 reads LNHDA; CDR2 reads SQIVND (reference sequence). The CDR3 sequence is 12 residues long. In DNA, the CDR3 is TGTGCCAGTAGTATTAATGGATTGCAAGCTTTCTTT. Translation gives CASSINGLQAFF.

This rearrangement joins TRBV7-2 to TRBJ1-1; no firm D call. The CDR3 runs to 13 residues. Germline values: CDR1 SGHTA, CDR2 FQGNSA. V dropped 2 bases and J dropped 1 base, with 5 bases sitting between them. CDR3: CASSLTTNTEAFF. The DNA for the CDR3 is TGTGCCAGCAGCTTAACCACGAACACTGAAGCTTTCTTT.

The V call is TRBV4-3, the J call TRBJ1-1; no clear D. Trimming shortened V by 1 base and J by 0 bases, and 12 bases separated the two germline ends. This CDR3 spans 16 amino acids. Germline values: CDR1 LGHNA, CDR2 YSLEER. The CDR3 spells CASSQGRNGVNTEAFF. DNA of the CDR3: TGCGCCAGCAGCCAAGGGAGGAACGGGGTGAACACTGAAGCTTTCTTT.

Only one count was recorded for this clone. The CDR3 DNA reads TGTGCCACCGCGGGACAGGGACGCATTGAAGCTTTCTTT. Its protein product is CATAGQGRIEAFF. V is TRBV19 and J is TRBJ1-1, with 9 bases aligning to TRBD1. The CDR3 has 13 residues. Trimming cost V 10 bases and J 7 bases; bases outside gene matches: 10. Germline CDR1 is LNHDA and CDR2 is SQIVND (reference sequence).

This sequence joins TRBV7-8 and TRBJ2-1; D remains ambiguous. This CDR3 is 12 amino acids long. V was cut by 4 bases and J by 11 bases, with 12 bases left in between. The germline gives CDR1 SGHVS, CDR2 FQNEAQ. The CDR3: CASSSRSRKQFF. CDR3 in DNA: TGTGCCAGCAGCTCACGGTCGAGGAAGCAGTTCTTC.

The chain employs TRBV18 and TRBJ2-1, with D unresolved. With 6 bases removed from V and 0 bases from J, the gap between germline ends came to 12 bases. CDR3 size: 15 residues. The germline gives CDR1 KGHSH, CDR2 LQKENI. The CDR3 region is CASSAGPDSYNEQFF. The CDR3 DNA follows: TGTGCCAGCTCGGCTGGGCCAGACTCCTACAATGAGCAGTTCTTC.

The gene calls are TRBV3-1 (or the pseudogene TRBV3-2) and TRBJ2-7; 7 nucleotides match TRBD2. Trimming removed 4 bases from V and 6 bases from J; junction bases left unmatched: 3. The CDR3 has 12 residues. Germline values: CDR1 LGHDT, CDR2 YNNKEL (reference sequence). The CDR3 DNA sequence: TGTGCCAGCAGCCGGACTAGATCCGAGCAGTACTTC. Its translation is CASSRTRSEQYF.

Concerning this clone: The same CDR3 also results from other DNA sequences found in this sample. The rearrangement links TRBV11-3 to TRBJ2-2; D unclear. Trimming removed 5 bases from V and 1 base from J, with 2 bases in between. CDR1 and CDR2 from the germline V gene are SGHNT and YENEEA. The CDR3 totals 12 residues. CDR3 DNA sequence: TGTGCCAGCAGCCTGAACACCGGGGAGCTGTTTTTT. It is translated as CASSLNTGELFF.

The V and J genes are TRBV5-4 and TRBJ1-2; no firm D call. Trimming cost V 2 bases and J 2 bases, with 13 bases left between them. CDR3 size: 15 residues. Germline V gene lookup returns CDR1 SGHNT and CDR2 YYREEE (reference sequence). The CDR3 DNA sequence: TGTGCCAGCAGCTTTTCACTGGGAGGGAACTATGGCTACACCTTC. Its translation is CASSFSLGGNYGYTF.

The chain couples TRBV5-8 to TRBJ1-5; no clear D gene. Germline V CDR1 and CDR2: SGHTS, YDEGEE. The CDR3 sequence is 14 residues long. The ends were cut back, 4 bases at V and 4 bases at J, with 12 bases in the middle. CDR3 loop: CASSGGVRNQPQHF. The CDR3 coding sequence is TGTGCCAGCAGCGGAGGTGTGAGGAATCAGCCCCAGCATTTT.

The V call is TRBV11-2, the J call TRBJ2-2; 8 nucleotides line up with TRBD2. The CDR3 spans 16 residues. Germline V lookup: CDR1 SGHAT, CDR2 FQNNGV. Trimming at V came to 1 base and at J to 5 bases, leaving 6 bases not matched to a gene. Here the CDR3 reads CASSLGAGGLTGELFF. The CDR3, as DNA: TGTGCCAGCAGCTTAGGCGCGGGGGGCTTGACCGGGGAGCTGTTTTTT.

The chain couples TRBV3-1 (or the pseudogene TRBV3-2) to TRBJ2-7; tentatively, D is TRBD1 (6 bases). Per germline, CDR1 LGHDT and CDR2 YNNKEL (reference sequence). This CDR3 contains 14 residues. The V end was cut by 1 base, the J end by 6 bases, with 13 bases between. The CDR3 DNA sequence: TGTGCCAGCAGCCAAGGGGGACATGGGGGCGAGCAGTACTTC. Translation: CASSQGGHGGEQYF.

The chain recombines TRBV19 with TRBJ2-2, with D hard to call. V was shortened by 5 bases and J by 0 bases, with 4 bases between the two germline ends. Germline CDR1 LNHDA, CDR2 SQIVND (reference sequence). The CDR3 totals 13 residues. The CDR3 protein is CASSGSNTGELFF. CDR3 nucleotide sequence: TGTGCCAGTAGTGGCTCGAACACCGGGGAGCTGTTTTTT.

The chain recombines TRBV6-4 with TRBJ1-1; tentative D call: TRBD1 (6 bases). CDR3 length equals 14 residues. V was pared by 7 bases and J by 5 bases, with 17 bases between. CDR1 MRHNA and CDR2 SNTAGT come from the germline V gene. The CDR3 region has the DNA TGTGCCAGCACTCCCGGGGAAGGGGGAACTGAAGCTTTCTTT. The encoded protein is CASTPGEGGTEAFF.

The chain joins TRBV7-6 to TRBJ1-1; D gene ambiguous. Germline V gene data show CDR1 as SGHVS and CDR2 as FNYEAQ. The CDR3 extends over 15 amino acids. The germline V and J ends were trimmed by 5 bases and 4 bases, with 17 bases remaining between them. This CDR3 reads CASSRVAGSGTEAFF. The CDR3 DNA follows: TGTGCCAGCAGCCGGGTAGCGGGGTCGGGCACTGAAGCTTTCTTT.

V gene TRBV4-3 combines with J gene TRBJ2-4, with D perhaps given as TRBD1 or TRBD2 (5 bases each). Trimming removed 4 bases from V and 6 bases from J, with 19 bases in between. From germline, CDR1 is LGHNA and CDR2 YSLEER. This CDR3 is 16 amino acids long. The chain's CDR3 is CASSRERGATGNIQYF. The CDR3 DNA reads TGCGCCAGCAGCCGTGAGAGAGGGGCGACGGGAAACATTCAGTACTTC.

This chain links TRBV2 with TRBJ1-1, with D hard to call. V dropped 6 bases and J dropped 4 bases, with 9 bases sitting between them. The germline gives CDR1 SNHLY, CDR2 FYNNEI. The CDR3 extends over 12 amino acids. The CDR3 spells CASRRVGTEAFF. For the CDR3, the DNA is TGTGCCAGCAGGAGGGTTGGCACTGAAGCTTTCTTT.

This clone has only one observation. The chain recombines TRBV15 with TRBJ2-7, with TRBD2 as a possible D gene (6 bases). Trimming stripped 4 bases from V and 2 bases from J, with 12 bases between. The CDR3 covers 14 residues. Germline assignment: CDR1 LNHNV and CDR2 YYDKDF (reference sequence). The CDR3 nucleotides read TGTGCCACCAGCAAGGCGGGAACCACCTACGAGCAGTACTTC. Translation: CATSKAGTTYEQYF.

The V call is TRBV3-1 (or the pseudogene TRBV3-2), the J call TRBJ1-1, with D uncertain. Per germline, CDR1 LGHDT and CDR2 YNNKEL (reference sequence). This CDR3 contains 13 residues. V lost 0 bases, J lost 7 bases, and 9 bases lay in between. This CDR3 is CASSQEIVGEAFF. Here the CDR3 DNA reads TGTGCCAGCAGCCAAGAGATAGTAGGTGAAGCTTTCTTT.

With regard to this clone: Germline and junction disagree at one end, which may indicate a read error. This sequence joins TRBV7-2 and TRBJ1-1, with D maybe TRBD1 (6 bases). Germline V gene sequence: CDR1 SGHTA, CDR2 FQGNSA. CDR3 length: 15 amino acids. CDR3: CASSLGGGLKTEAFF. The CDR3, as DNA: TGTGCCAGCAGCTTAGGGGGGGGCCTGAAGACTGAAGCTTTCTTT.

The chain recombines TRBV6-5 with TRBJ1-2; D is undetermined. The V end lost 6 bases, the J end lost 3 bases, and 14 bases lay between the germline ends. The CDR3 has 14 residues. Germline V gene data show CDR1 as MNHEY and CDR2 as SVGAGI. The CDR3 reads CASSPTAADYGYTF. The CDR3 DNA follows: TGTGCCAGCAGCCCCACAGCGGCGGACTATGGCTACACCTTC.

This clone came up a few times. V usage is TRBV6-6 and J usage is TRBJ1-2; 8 nucleotides line up with TRBD1. The CDR3 totals 16 residues. The germline V gene has CDR1 MNHNY and CDR2 SVGAGI (reference sequence). The trim removed 2 bases at V and 8 bases at J, leaving 13 bases unmatched. DNA of the CDR3: TGTGCCAGCAGTTACGAGGCAGGGGGCGCTTCAGAAGGCTACACCTTC. Amino acid sequence: CASSYEAGGASEGYTF.

This CDR3 is CASTRSGQGDYGYTF. The CDR3 region has the DNA TGTGCCAGCACCCGAAGTGGACAGGGGGACTATGGCTACACCTTC. The chain employs TRBV28 and TRBJ1-2; 10 bases align to TRBD1. The CDR3 length is 15 residues. V lost 7 bases and J lost 3; bases outside the gene matches: 8. Germline V lookup: CDR1 MDHEN, CDR2 SYDVKM.